A selection of T cell receptor beta chains follows, all from one sample in a study of cytomegalovirus exposure and HLA in healthy donors. Only in-frame clones appear in the TCRdb table, and some are missing; sequencing was by immunoSEQ multiplex PCR. Altogether more than 300,000 clones are present, more than 80% being singletons, with the ten largest covering 0.8% to 0.85%. Sequences were obtained from PBMCs. All receptors come from a woman between 18 and 30 years old in good health and CMV-seronegative. CDR3s include the opening cysteine and the closing phenylalanine or tryptophan. The D gene is left open where the match is weak. Rows give clone size only sometimes, using once, few, many, or a class for an expanded clone.

D gene: NA
V gene: TRBV28
CDR3 length: 17
clone size: NA
J gene: TRBJ2-7
CDR3 DNA: TGTGCCAGCAGCCCACCTTTAGCTCCGGGGATTCCCTACGAGCAGTACTTC
CDR3 protein: CASSPPLAPGIPYEQYF

D gene: TRBD2
V gene: TRBV7-2
CDR3 length: 16
clone size: NA
J gene: TRBJ2-2
CDR3 DNA: TGTGCCAGCAGCTTAAAACTAGCGGGGGCCACCGGGGAGCTGTTTTTT
CDR3 protein: CASSLKLAGATGELFF

D gene: TRBD2
V gene: TRBV10-1
CDR3 length: 14
clone size: NA
J gene: TRBJ2-7
CDR3 DNA: TGCGCCAGCGGAACTAGCGGGGGACCTAACGAGCAGTACTTC
CDR3 protein: CASGTSGGPNEQYF

D gene: TRBD2
V gene: TRBV29-1
CDR3 length: 14
clone size: NA
J gene: TRBJ2-2
CDR3 DNA: TGCAGCGTTGATAGCGGGAGCGGCACCGGGGAGCTGTTTTTT
CDR3 protein: CSVDSGSGTGELFF

D gene: TRBD1
V gene: TRBV28
CDR3 length: 14
clone size: NA
J gene: TRBJ1-2
CDR3 DNA: TGTGCCAGCACCTCGGCCCGGGACAGGGGTGGCTACACCTTC
CDR3 protein: CASTSARDRGGYTF

D gene: TRBD2
V gene: TRBV27
CDR3 length: 14
clone size: NA
J gene: TRBJ2-7
CDR3 DNA: TGTGCCAGCAGTCCCGCGGGAGGTTACTACGAGCAGTACTTC
CDR3 protein: CASSPAGGYYEQYF

D gene: NA
V gene: TRBV7-6
CDR3 length: 16
clone size: NA
J gene: TRBJ2-1
CDR3 DNA: TGTGCCAGCAGCTTATCAAGTTCGAGCTCCTACAATGAGCAGTTCTTC
CDR3 protein: CASSLSSSSSYNEQFF

D gene: TRBD2
V gene: TRBV5-5
CDR3 length: 16
clone size: NA
J gene: TRBJ2-1
CDR3 DNA: TGTGCCAGCAGCCTGGCTTTGAGCGGGGGTGGGTATGAGCAGTTCTTC
CDR3 protein: CASSLALSGGGYEQFF

D gene: NA
V gene: TRBV6-1
CDR3 length: 14
clone size: NA
J gene: TRBJ1-5
CDR3 DNA: TGTGCCAGCAGTGAAAAAACACTAAATCAGCCCCAGCATTTT
CDR3 protein: CASSEKTLNQPQHF

D gene: NA
V gene: TRBV28
CDR3 length: 14
clone size: NA
J gene: TRBJ2-7
CDR3 DNA: TGTGCCAGCAGGCTAGACAGAAACTCCTACGAGCAGTACTTC
CDR3 protein: CASRLDRNSYEQYF

D gene: NA
V gene: TRBV15
CDR3 length: 16
clone size: NA
J gene: TRBJ1-4
CDR3 DNA: TGTGCCACCAGCAGAGAAGATACGGAACAGGACGAAAAACTGTTTTTT
CDR3 protein: CATSREDTEQDEKLFF

D gene: TRBD1
V gene: TRBV27
CDR3 length: 13
clone size: few
J gene: TRBJ1-1
CDR3 DNA: TGTGCCAGCGGACAGGGGGCTTACACTGAAGCTTTCTTT
CDR3 protein: CASGQGAYTEAFF

D gene: NA
V gene: TRBV2
CDR3 length: 11
clone size: NA
J gene: TRBJ1-1
CDR3 DNA: TGTGCCAGCGAGCCGGGCACTGAAGCTTTCTTT
CDR3 protein: CASEPGTEAFF

D gene: NA
V gene: TRBV4-2
CDR3 length: 16
clone size: NA
J gene: TRBJ1-3
CDR3 DNA: TGTGCCAGCAGCCAAGAAATGGGGGGCTCTGGAAACACCATATATTTT
CDR3 protein: CASSQEMGGSGNTIYF

D gene: TRBD1
V gene: TRBV27
CDR3 length: 15
clone size: NA
J gene: TRBJ2-1
CDR3 DNA: TGTGCCAGCAGTTTATGGGACAGGGGGGTCCATGAGCAGTTCTTC
CDR3 protein: CASSLWDRGVHEQFF